Listed below are T cell receptor beta chains from one sample, sequenced in a study of monozygotic twins with inflammatory bowel disease. TCRdb re-called the 5' RACE reads; one entry per CDR3 protein, DNA not given. Its listing shows about 160,000 distinct CDR3 sequences. Sequencing input: blood. All receptors come from a human donor with ulcerative colitis or Crohn's disease, or a healthy co-twin of an affected twin (not recorded which). The CDR3 runs from the conserved cysteine through the conserved F or W.

J,V,CDR3
TRBJ1-1,TRBV5-1,CASSPDSMNTEAFF
TRBJ2-1,TRBV12-3/TRBV12-4,CASSDWTSGSYNEQFF
TRBJ2-3,TRBV10-3,CVITRGEGTDTQYF
TRBJ2-7,TRBV2,CASSEKAEQYF
TRBJ2-3,TRBV7-9,CASSSRSGTYTDTQYF
TRBJ2-2,TRBV27,CASSLRDDTGELFF
TRBJ2-6,TRBV27,CASKAGVLANVLTF
TRBJ2-5,TRBV12-3/TRBV12-4,CASSSGVGETQYF
TRBJ1-4,TRBV25-1,CASSGQRTGSYEKLFF
TRBJ1-1,TRBV19,CASSMGTEAYAFF
TRBJ1-1,TRBV15,CATSRDKTNTEAFF
TRBJ1-6,TRBV29-1,CSVEDSHGSPLHF
TRBJ2-3,TRBV20-1,CSARWRASRTDTQYF
TRBJ2-1,TRBV7-6,CASSLPQGWIDRFF
TRBJ2-2,TRBV7-2,CASSLGGRANTGELFF
TRBJ2-3,TRBV5-1,CASSGTSGRPVDTQYF